The present TCR beta chain was sequenced within a study of cytomegalovirus exposure and HLA in healthy donors. The donors were part of the approximately 120-subject validation cohort, which stood apart from the roughly 680-subject first cohort. There are 13 residues in the CDR3. Deletions cut 4 bases from V and 6 bases from J, with 15 bases between. CDR1 and CDR2 (germline): SQVTM, ANQGSEA. Assay: immunoSEQ multiplex PCR; the TCRdb copy retains only in-frame clones and omits some. The sample yields 85,000 to 120,000 clones, roughly 94% seen once. Sequencing was performed on PBMCs. This TCR came from a woman between 18 and 30 years old in good health and CMV-seronegative. The V call is TRBV29-1, the J call TRBJ1-1; D gene unclear. The CDR3, as DNA: TGCAGCGTTGCCTTTGCAGGTCTGGCTGAAGCTTTCTTT. Translation: CSVAFAGLAEAFF.